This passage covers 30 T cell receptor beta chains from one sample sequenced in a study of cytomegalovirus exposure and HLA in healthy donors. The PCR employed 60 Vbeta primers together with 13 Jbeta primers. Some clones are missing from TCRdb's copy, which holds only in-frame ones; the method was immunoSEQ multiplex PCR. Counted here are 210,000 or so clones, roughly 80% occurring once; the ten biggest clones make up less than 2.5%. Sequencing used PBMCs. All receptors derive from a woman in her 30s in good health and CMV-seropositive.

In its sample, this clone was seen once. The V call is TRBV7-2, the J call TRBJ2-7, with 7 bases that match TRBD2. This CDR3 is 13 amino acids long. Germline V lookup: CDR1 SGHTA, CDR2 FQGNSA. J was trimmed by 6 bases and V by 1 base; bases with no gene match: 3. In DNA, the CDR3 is TGTGCCAGCAGCTTAGTGCGCGGGGGCGAGCAGTACTTC. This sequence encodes CASSLVRGGEQYF. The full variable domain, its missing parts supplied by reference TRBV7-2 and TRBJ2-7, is GAGVSQSPSNKVTEKGKDVELRCDPISGHTALYWYRQSLGQGLEFLIYFQGNSAPDKSGLPSDRFSAERTGGSVSTLTIQRTQQEDSAVYLCASSLVRGGEQYFGPGTRLTVT.

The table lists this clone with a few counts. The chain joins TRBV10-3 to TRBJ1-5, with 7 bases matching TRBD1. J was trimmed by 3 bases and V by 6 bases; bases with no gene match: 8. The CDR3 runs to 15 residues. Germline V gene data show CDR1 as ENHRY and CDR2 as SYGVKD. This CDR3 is CAIRATGRSNQPQHF. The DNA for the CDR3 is TGTGCCATCAGAGCGACAGGGAGATCCAATCAGCCCCAGCATTTT.

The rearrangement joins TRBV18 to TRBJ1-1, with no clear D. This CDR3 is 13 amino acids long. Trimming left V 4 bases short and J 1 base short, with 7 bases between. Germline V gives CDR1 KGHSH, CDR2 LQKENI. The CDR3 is CASSRTENTEAFF. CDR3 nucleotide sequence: TGTGCCAGCTCACGCACAGAGAACACTGAAGCTTTCTTT.

CDR3 region: CASSLLIKRGAFEQYF. CDR3 DNA sequence: TGTGCCAGCAGCCTGCTAATAAAGCGGGGGGCTTTCGAGCAGTACTTC. The chain carries TRBV7-9 and TRBJ2-7; 9 bases agree with TRBD2. Germline values: CDR1 SEHNR, CDR2 FQNEAQ (reference sequence). The CDR3 has 16 amino acids. Trimming removed 5 bases from V and 6 bases from J; junction bases left unmatched: 14.

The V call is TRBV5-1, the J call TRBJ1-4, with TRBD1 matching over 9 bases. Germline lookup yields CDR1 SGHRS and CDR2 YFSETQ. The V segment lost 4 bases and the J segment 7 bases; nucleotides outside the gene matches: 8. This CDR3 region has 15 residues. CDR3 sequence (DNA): TGCGCCAGCAGCGCGCAGGGGACAGGGCGTGAAAAACTGTTTTTT. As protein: CASSAQGTGREKLFF.

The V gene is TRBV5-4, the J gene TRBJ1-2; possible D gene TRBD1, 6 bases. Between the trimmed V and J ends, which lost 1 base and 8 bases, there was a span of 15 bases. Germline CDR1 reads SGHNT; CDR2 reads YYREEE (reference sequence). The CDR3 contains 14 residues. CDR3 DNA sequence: TGTGCCAGCAGCTTGCAGGGGTCGACAAGGGGCTACACCTTC. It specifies CASSLQGSTRGYTF.

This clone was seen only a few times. CDR3 amino acids: CASSLGRTSTPLHF. The CDR3 DNA reads as TGCGCCAGCAGCCTGGGACGGACTAGTACACCCCTCCACTTT. This sequence joins TRBV4-3 and TRBJ1-6; tentatively, D is TRBD1 (5 bases). Trimming left V 4 bases short and J 11 bases short, with 15 bases between. CDR3 length equals 14 residues. Germline V gene lookup returns CDR1 LGHNA and CDR2 YSLEER.

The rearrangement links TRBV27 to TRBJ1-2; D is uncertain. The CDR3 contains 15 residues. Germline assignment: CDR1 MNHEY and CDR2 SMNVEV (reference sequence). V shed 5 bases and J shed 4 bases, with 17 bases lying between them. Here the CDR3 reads CASSMRATSGYGYTF. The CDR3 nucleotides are TGTGCCAGCAGTATGAGGGCTACCTCGGGCTATGGCTACACCTTC.

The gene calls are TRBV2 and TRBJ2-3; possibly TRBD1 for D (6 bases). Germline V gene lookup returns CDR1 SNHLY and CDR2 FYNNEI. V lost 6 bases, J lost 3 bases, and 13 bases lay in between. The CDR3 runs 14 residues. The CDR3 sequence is CASRNRVSTDTQYF. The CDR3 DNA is TGTGCCAGCAGGAACAGGGTCTCTACAGATACGCAGTATTTT.

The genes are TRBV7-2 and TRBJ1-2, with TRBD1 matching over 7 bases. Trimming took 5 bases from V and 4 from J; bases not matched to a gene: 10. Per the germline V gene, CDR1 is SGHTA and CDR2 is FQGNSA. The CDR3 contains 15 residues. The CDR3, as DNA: TGTGCCAGCAGCCCGCAGGGGGGCGCATCCTATGGCTACACCTTC. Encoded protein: CASSPQGGASYGYTF.

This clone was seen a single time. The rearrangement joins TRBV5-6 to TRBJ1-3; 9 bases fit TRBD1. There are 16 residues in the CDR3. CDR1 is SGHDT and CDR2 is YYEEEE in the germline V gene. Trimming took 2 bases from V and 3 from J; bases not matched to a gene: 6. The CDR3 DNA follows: TGTGCCAGCAGCTTTGGGACAGGGAGCTTTGGAAACACCATATATTTT. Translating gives CASSFGTGSFGNTIYF.

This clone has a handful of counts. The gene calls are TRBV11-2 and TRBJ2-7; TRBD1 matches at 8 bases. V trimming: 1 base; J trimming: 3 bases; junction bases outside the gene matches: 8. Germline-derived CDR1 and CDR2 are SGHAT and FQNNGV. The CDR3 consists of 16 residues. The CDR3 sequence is CASSLAAGTGFYEQYF. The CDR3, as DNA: TGTGCCAGCAGCTTAGCTGCCGGGACAGGATTCTACGAGCAGTACTTC.

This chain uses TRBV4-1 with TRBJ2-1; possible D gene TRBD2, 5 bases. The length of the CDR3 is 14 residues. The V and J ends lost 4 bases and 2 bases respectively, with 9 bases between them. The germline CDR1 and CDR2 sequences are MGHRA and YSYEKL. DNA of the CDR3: TGCGCCAGCAGCCTTACCGGGACCTACAATGAGCAGTTCTTC. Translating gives CASSLTGTYNEQFF.

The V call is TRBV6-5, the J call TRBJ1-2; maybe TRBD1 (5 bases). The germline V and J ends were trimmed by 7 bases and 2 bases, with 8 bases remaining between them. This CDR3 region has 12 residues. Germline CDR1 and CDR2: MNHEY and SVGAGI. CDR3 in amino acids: CASTRGNYGYTF. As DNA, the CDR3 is TGTGCCAGCACAAGGGGAAACTATGGCTACACCTTC.

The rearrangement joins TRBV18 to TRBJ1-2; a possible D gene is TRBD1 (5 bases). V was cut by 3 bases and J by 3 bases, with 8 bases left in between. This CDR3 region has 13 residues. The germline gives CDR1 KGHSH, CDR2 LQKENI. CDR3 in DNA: TGTGCCAGCTCACCCGACAGCTACTATGGCTACACCTTC. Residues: CASSPDSYYGYTF.

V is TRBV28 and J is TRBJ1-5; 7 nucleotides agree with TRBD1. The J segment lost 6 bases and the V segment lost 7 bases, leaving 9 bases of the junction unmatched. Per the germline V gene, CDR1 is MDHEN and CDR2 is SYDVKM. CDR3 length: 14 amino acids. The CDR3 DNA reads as TGTGCCAGCATCCCGACAGGGACGGGTCAGCCCCAGCATTTT. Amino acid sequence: CASIPTGTGQPQHF. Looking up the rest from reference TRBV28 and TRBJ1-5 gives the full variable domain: DVKVTQSSRYLVKRTGEKVFLECVQDMDHENMFWYRQDPGLGLRLIYFSYDVKMKEKGDIPEGYSVSREKKERFSLILESASTNQTSMYLCASIPTGTGQPQHFGDGTRLSIL.

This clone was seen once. As DNA, the CDR3 is TGTGCCAGCAGTTTTCGCAAGGACAGGGTTCGTTCACCCCTCCACTTT. Translation: CASSFRKDRVRSPLHF. This chain links TRBV6-5 with TRBJ1-6, with 8 bases that match TRBD1. CDR1 MNHEY and CDR2 SVGAGI come from the germline V gene. The CDR3 covers 16 residues. V lost 4 bases to trimming and J lost 9 bases; unmatched junction nucleotides: 11.

The CDR3 spells CASSPTTGTGVYEQYF. The CDR3 coding sequence is TGTGCCAGCAGCCCCACGACCGGGACAGGGGTCTACGAGCAGTACTTC. V gene TRBV7-3 combines with J gene TRBJ2-7; 10 bases align to TRBD1. The length of the CDR3 is 16 residues. The junction had 10 bases not matched to a gene; V was cut back by 5 bases and J by 3 bases. The germline CDR1 and CDR2 sequences are SGHTA and FQGTGA.

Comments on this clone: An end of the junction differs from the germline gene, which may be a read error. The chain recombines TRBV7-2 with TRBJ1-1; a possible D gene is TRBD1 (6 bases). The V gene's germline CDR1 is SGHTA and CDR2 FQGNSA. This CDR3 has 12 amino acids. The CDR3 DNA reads TGTGCCAGCAGCTTAATCACTACAGGGAGTGCCTTT. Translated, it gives CASSLITTGSAF.

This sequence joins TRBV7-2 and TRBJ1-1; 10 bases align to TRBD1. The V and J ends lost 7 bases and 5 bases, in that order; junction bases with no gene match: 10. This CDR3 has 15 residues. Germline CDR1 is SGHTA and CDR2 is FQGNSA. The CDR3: CASNPSGTGVTEAFF. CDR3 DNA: TGTGCCAGCAACCCGTCCGGGACAGGGGTTACTGAAGCTTTCTTT.

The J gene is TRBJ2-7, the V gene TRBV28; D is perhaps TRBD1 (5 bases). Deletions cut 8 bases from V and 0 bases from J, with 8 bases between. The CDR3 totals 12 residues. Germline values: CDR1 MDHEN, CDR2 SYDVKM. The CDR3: CASGAPSYEQYF. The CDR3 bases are TGTGCCAGCGGGGCACCCTCCTACGAGCAGTACTTC.

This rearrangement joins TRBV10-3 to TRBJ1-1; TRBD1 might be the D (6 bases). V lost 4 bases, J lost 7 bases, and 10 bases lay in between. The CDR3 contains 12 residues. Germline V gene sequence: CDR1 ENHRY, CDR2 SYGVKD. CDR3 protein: CAISVQGLEAFF. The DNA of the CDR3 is TGTGCCATCAGTGTACAGGGTCTTGAAGCTTTCTTT.

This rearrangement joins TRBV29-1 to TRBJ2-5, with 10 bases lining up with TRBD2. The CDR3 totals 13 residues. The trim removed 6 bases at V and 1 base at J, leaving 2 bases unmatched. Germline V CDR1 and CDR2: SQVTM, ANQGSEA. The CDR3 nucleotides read TGCAGCGTCGGACTAGCGGTCCAAGAGACCCAGTACTTC. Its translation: CSVGLAVQETQYF.

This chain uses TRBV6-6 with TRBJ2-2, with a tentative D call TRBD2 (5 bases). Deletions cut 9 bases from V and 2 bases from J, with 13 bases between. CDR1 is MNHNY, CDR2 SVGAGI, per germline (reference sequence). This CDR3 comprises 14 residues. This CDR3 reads CASTRGSNTGELFF. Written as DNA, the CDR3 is TGTGCCAGTACGAGAGGGAGCAACACCGGGGAGCTGTTTTTT.

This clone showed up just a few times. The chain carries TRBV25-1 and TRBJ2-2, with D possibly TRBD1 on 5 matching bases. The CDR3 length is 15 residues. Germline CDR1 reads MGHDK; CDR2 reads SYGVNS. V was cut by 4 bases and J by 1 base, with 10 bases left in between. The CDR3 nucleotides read TGTGCCAGCAGTGGCAGGGCCAAGAACACCGGGGAGCTGTTTTTT. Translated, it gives CASSGRAKNTGELFF. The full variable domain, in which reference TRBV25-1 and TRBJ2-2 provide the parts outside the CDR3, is EADIYQTPRYLVIGTGKKITLECSQTMGHDKMYWYQQDPGMELHLIHYSYGVNSTEKGDLSSESTVSRIRTEHFPLTLESARPSHTSQYLCASSGRAKNTGELFFGEGSRLTVL.

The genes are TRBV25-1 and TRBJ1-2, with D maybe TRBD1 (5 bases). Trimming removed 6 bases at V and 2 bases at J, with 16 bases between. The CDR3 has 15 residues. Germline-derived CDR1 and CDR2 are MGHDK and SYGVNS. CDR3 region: CASRSSGTTNYGYTF. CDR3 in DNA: TGTGCCAGCAGATCAAGCGGGACCACCAACTATGGCTACACCTTC.

CDR3 coding DNA: TGTGCCAGCAGCCCCAGCTCTGGAAACACCATATATTTT. As protein: CASSPSSGNTIYF. The V gene is TRBV7-9, the J gene TRBJ1-3; D unresolved. Germline V CDR1 and CDR2: SEHNR, FQNEAQ (reference sequence). This CDR3 spans 13 amino acids. V was trimmed by 5 bases and J by 0 bases, leaving 5 bases between them.

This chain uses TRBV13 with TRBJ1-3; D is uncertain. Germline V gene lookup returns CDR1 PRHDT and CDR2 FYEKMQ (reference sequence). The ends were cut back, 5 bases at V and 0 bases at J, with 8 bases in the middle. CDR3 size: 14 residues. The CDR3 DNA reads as TGTGCCAGCAGCCGTTACAGCTCTGGAAACACCATATATTTT. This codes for CASSRYSSGNTIYF.

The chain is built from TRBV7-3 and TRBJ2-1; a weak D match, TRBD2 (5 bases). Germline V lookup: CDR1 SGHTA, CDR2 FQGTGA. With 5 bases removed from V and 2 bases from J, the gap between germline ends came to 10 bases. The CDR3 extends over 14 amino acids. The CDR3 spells CASSLAGTYNEQFF. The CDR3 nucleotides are TGTGCCAGCAGCCTAGCTGGGACCTACAATGAGCAGTTCTTC.

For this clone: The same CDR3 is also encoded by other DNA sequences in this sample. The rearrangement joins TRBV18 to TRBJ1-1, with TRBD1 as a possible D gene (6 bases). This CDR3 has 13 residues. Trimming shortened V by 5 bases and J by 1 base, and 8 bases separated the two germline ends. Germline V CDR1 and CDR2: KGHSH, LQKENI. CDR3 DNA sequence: TGTGCCAGCTCAACAGGGTCGAACACTGAAGCTTTCTTT. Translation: CASSTGSNTEAFF.